This TCR beta chain appears in the sequencing data of a study of identical twins (dated by TCRdb to the mid-2010s). At the level of the whole study: To test whether fetal clonotypes persist, the study used deep sequencing on TCR alpha and beta repertoires from monozygotic twins, unrelated adults of various ages, and cord blood. To rule out contamination, replicate twin experiments were performed at different times with different library preparation protocols.

Preparation of the library involved 5' RACE. For sequencing, an Illumina HiSeq 2000 was employed. Template switching introduced a universal primer binding site; the final cDNA contained a unique molecular identifier, enabling accurate counting of TCR cDNA molecules. First-strand cDNA for TCR alpha and beta chains was synthesized from specific primers in the conserved constant-segment region. To control for contamination, each cDNA library was double barcoded with a SMART-Mk sample barcode plus Illumina barcodes. TruSeq adapter sequences along with Illumina sample barcodes were introduced in two successive PCR steps. Sequencing of the TCR alpha and beta cDNA libraries was done on the Illumina HiSeq platform using custom primers. The authors' analysis ran thus. Raw reads were processed with MiGEC to extract unique molecular identifiers, and MiXCR was used to determine CDR3 positions. Recombination models were inferred per individual with the repgenHMM and IGoR tools using an EM algorithm. Shared clonotypes were analyzed with the tcR package in R, and sharing was normalized by the product of cloneset sizes. To study raw recombination without the effects of thymic and clonal selection, out-of-frame nonproductive sequences were analyzed. TCRdb trimmed public reads at Q25 via fastp, called clones via MiXCR and kept in-frame beta chains. CDR3 protein duplicates are merged, each entry listing the most common genes and DNA. In this record, the V and J calls reflect TCRdb's handling and not the investigators' own analysis. A total of approximately 190,000 distinct CDR3 sequences appear in this sample, around 15% of them only once. The ten largest clones represent over 35% of the sample.

CDR1 KGHDR and CDR2 SFDVKD are derived from the germline V gene. V is cut by 4 bases and J by 8 bases, and the space between the germline ends is 19 bases. The cysteine opens and the phenylalanine closes a CDR3 of 16 amino acids. Only the CDR3 DNA stays, 48 bases, in frame from base 1. Study-level results and caveats: Compared with coincidental sharing between unrelated individuals, an excess of low generation-probability sequences was observed among out-of-frame TCR alpha sequences shared between twins. Fewer insertions were carried by abundant cord blood beta clonotypes, a similar but weaker trend appeared in young adult naive repertoires, and no such trend appeared in memory repertoires. Because the same donors could not be followed over many years, the conclusions depended on cross-sectional statistical analysis. Recombination models systematically underestimated out-of-frame TCR alpha sharing in monozygotic twins but agreed with sharing between unrelated individuals. Zero-insertion analyses could be partly confounded by invariant T cells such as MAIT and iNKT, although diverse VJ usage argued against such confounding for most clonotypes. In beta out-of-frame sequences, excess twin sharing was weaker, because having fewer shared sequences lowered the signal-to-noise ratio.

This clonotype was seen only a few times. The specificity of this receptor is unknown. No base quality information exists; no much larger clone differs at one position. Only healthy Caucasian donors were included. Three pairs of female monozygotic twins, all aged 18 to 29 years, made up the twin cohort. CD4+ and CD8+ T cell populations were isolated with positive isolation kits from Invitrogen. These same records also appear under a second study, on T cells expressing NK-cell markers. The second paper states: Three sorted T-cell subsets (CD3+CD56+NKG2C+, CD3+CD56+NKG2C- and CD3+CD56-NKG2C+) from 8 or 9 donors had their TCR beta-chain repertoires profiled. Among the eight sequenced donors, only one was HCMV-seronegative, while the other seven were HCMV-seropositive. In several experiments an anti-gammadeltaTCR antibody was added to restrict sorting to alphabetaTCR-expressing T cells. For about 6 donors, the dominant CD3+CD56+NKG2C+ clonotypes were among the top 10 CD8+ clonotypes and accounted for about 1.0-7.5% of CD8+ T cells. Those dominant clonotypes were again the most abundant among CD3+CD56-NKG2C+ cells in a few donors, at about 25-60.1%. Whether the expanded NKG2C-expressing T cell clones were specific for HCMV antigens remained unclear. All eight donors whose samples were sequenced were randomly selected healthy volunteers, three of them men and five women. A commercial ELISA kit detecting HCMV-specific IgG in serum was used to determine HCMV serostatus. MIGEC was used to demultiplex reads and group reads by UMI, and MiTCR was used to assemble and quantify clonotypes. To exclude erroneous sequences, only TCR cDNA sequences supported by at least two reads were retained. The tcR package was used for downstream repertoire analysis, and clonotypes were matched between fractions using CDR3 nucleotide sequence together with V segment. VDJmatch was used to annotate antigen specificity against VDJdb, with one amino acid substitution allowed in CDR3.

The sequence joins TRBV24-1 to TRBJ2-2; the D region possibly corresponds to TRBD1 (6 bases align). This TCR derives from a woman between 18 and 29 years old in good health. The source material was CD8+ T cells sorted from blood. The CDR3 protein: CATSDTGTPFVGELFF. The DNA is as follows: TGTGCCACCAGTGACACCGGGACACCCTTCGTTGGGGAGCTGTTTTTT.